The 19 T cell receptor beta chains below come from one sample, sequenced in a study of T cell clones after liver transplantation. Which antigens these TCRs recognize remains unknown. TCRbeta sequences of proliferating CFSE-low MLR cells were labeled alloreactive. Measured with immunoSEQ multiplex PCR; TCRdb has only the in-frame clones, and not every one. The table lists about 5,600 clones, about 32% of them singletons, with 4.5% to 6.5% in the top ten. Sample: CD4+ T cells from cultured PBMCs. The receptors stem from a human patient who received a liver transplant. Some T cells may be transferred from the graft donor.

The chain has TRBV9 and TRBJ1-2; D gene ambiguous. Germline V gives CDR1 SGDLS, CDR2 YYNGEE. This CDR3 is 16 amino acids long. The germline V and J ends were trimmed by 0 bases and 2 bases, with 14 bases remaining between them. The CDR3 is CASSVAPGKINYGYTF. The CDR3 DNA sequence: TGTGCCAGCAGCGTAGCTCCGGGGAAGATAAACTATGGCTACACCTTC.

In its sample, this clone was seen a few times. A much larger clone lies one base from this, so it may be a read error. This CDR3 is also generated by other DNA sequences in the sample. J is TRBJ1-1 and V is TRBV28; D remains ambiguous. This CDR3 is 14 amino acids long. Trimming removed 2 bases at V and 4 bases at J, with 11 bases between. Looked up from germline, CDR1 is MDHEN and CDR2 is SYDVKM. Here the CDR3 reads CASSLNRGGTEAFF. CDR3 nucleotides: TGTGCCAGCAGTTTAAACCGGGGAGGCACTGAAGCTTTCTTT. The full variable domain, rest sourced from reference TRBV28 and TRBJ1-1, is DVKVTQSSRYLVKRTGEKVFLECVQDMDHENMFWYRQDPGLGLRLIYFSYDVKMKEKGDIPEGYSVSREKKERFSLILESASTNQTSMYLCASSLNRGGTEAFFGQGTRLTVV.

The CDR3 loop reads CASSRASSGANVLTF. CDR3 nucleotide sequence: TGTGCCAGCAGCCGCGCTAGCTCTGGGGCCAACGTCCTGACTTTC. The rearrangement joins TRBV5-6 to TRBJ2-6, with unresolved D. V was shortened by 4 bases and J by 0 bases, with 8 bases between the two germline ends. Germline assignment: CDR1 SGHDT and CDR2 YYEEEE. The CDR3 length is 15 residues.

This clone was observed a handful of times. The chain recombines TRBV7-2 with TRBJ2-7, with TRBD1 matching over 8 bases. With 2 bases clipped from V and 5 bases from J, the junction kept 8 bases outside the gene matches. This CDR3 has 15 amino acids. Germline-derived CDR1 and CDR2 are SGHTA and FQGNSA. The CDR3 loop reads CASSLQQGALHEQYF. The CDR3, as DNA: TGTGCCAGCAGCTTACAGCAGGGGGCACTCCACGAGCAGTACTTC.

The chain uses TRBV4-2 and TRBJ2-7; 10 nucleotides line up with TRBD1. The CDR3 has 15 residues. CDR1 and CDR2 (germline): LGHNA, YNFKEQ. The V segment lost 5 bases and the J segment 6 bases; nucleotides outside the gene matches: 10. For the CDR3, the DNA is TGTGCCAGCAGCTACGCGTCTTGGGACAGGGGCGAGCAGTACTTC. It encodes CASSYASWDRGEQYF.

The chain joins TRBV11-2 to TRBJ1-2, with D unresolved. Germline values: CDR1 SGHAT, CDR2 FQNNGV. V was pared by 5 bases and J by 4 bases, with 11 bases between. The length of the CDR3 is 13 residues. The chain's CDR3 is CASSREGSYGYTF. The CDR3, as DNA: TGTGCCAGCAGCCGAGAAGGCAGCTATGGCTACACCTTC.

This chain links TRBV5-6 with TRBJ1-1; 7 bases line up with TRBD1. V shed 2 bases and J 10 bases; nucleotides not matched to a gene: 8. The germline V gene has CDR1 SGHDT and CDR2 YYEEEE. The CDR3 runs to 13 residues. CDR3 amino acids: CASSFGKGARAFF. The CDR3 DNA reads TGTGCCAGCAGCTTTGGGAAGGGGGCTAGAGCTTTCTTT.

In its sample, this clone was seen a few times. The J gene is TRBJ2-4, the V gene TRBV19, with TRBD1 as a possible D gene (6 bases). Germline V gene data show CDR1 as LNHDA and CDR2 as SQIVND (reference sequence). V lost 3 bases to trimming and J lost 3 bases, with 6 bases between them. The CDR3 is 13 amino acids. The CDR3 coding sequence is TGTGCCAGTAGTATCAGGGGCAAAAACATTCAGTACTTC. This gives the protein CASSIRGKNIQYF.

The chain combines TRBV19 with TRBJ2-1, with 7 positions matching TRBD2. Trimming took 5 bases from V and 3 from J; bases not matched to a gene: 7. Germline CDR1 reads LNHDA; CDR2 reads SQIVND (reference sequence). There are 15 residues in the CDR3. CDR3 coding DNA: TGTGCCAGTAGTGTTACTAGCGCCAACTACAATGAGCAGTTCTTC. Its translation: CASSVTSANYNEQFF.

Within the sample, this clone is medium-sized (0.01 to 0.1%). The chain recombines TRBV5-1 with TRBJ2-1; D possibly corresponds to TRBD1 (6 bases). Trimming removed 0 bases from V and 15 bases from J, with 16 bases in between. Germline V gene lookup returns CDR1 SGHRS and CDR2 YFSETQ. The CDR3 length is 13 residues. CDR3 region: CASSLDVRTAAFF. CDR3 DNA: TGCGCCAGCAGCTTGGATGTGAGGACAGCCGCGTTCTTC.

This clone was detected only a few times. The chain employs TRBV28 and TRBJ2-1; D might be TRBD1 (6 bases). Per the germline V gene, CDR1 is MDHEN and CDR2 is SYDVKM. The CDR3 loop spans 14 amino acids. Trimming shortened V by 1 base and J by 9 bases, and 13 bases separated the two germline ends. The CDR3, as DNA: TGTGCCAGCAGTTTATTGGGGGCTCGCGCTGAGCAGTTCTTC. Translating gives CASSLLGARAEQFF. Based on the CDR3 plus reference TRBV28 and TRBJ2-1, the full variable domain is DVKVTQSSRYLVKRTGEKVFLECVQDMDHENMFWYRQDPGLGLRLIYFSYDVKMKEKGDIPEGYSVSREKKERFSLILESASTNQTSMYLCASSLLGARAEQFFGPGTRLTVL.

The rearrangement links TRBV15 to TRBJ2-5, with D possibly being TRBD2 (6 bases). Near its end, the DNA agrees better with TRBJ2-7, so the J call may be wrong. Germline-derived CDR1 and CDR2 are LNHNV and YYDKDF (reference sequence). This CDR3 is built from 16 residues. The CDR3 DNA is TGTGCCACCAGCAGAGATTGGCGCGGGACCCCCTACGAGCAGTACTTC. It translates to CATSRDWRGTPYEQYF.

This clone was detected only a few times. V gene TRBV15 combines with J gene TRBJ2-7; possible D gene TRBD2, 5 bases. The CDR3 consists of 14 residues. Trimming took off 1 base at V and 2 bases at J, with 9 bases between the two ends. Germline CDR1 is LNHNV and CDR2 is YYDKDF (reference sequence). The CDR3 DNA is TGTGCCACCAGCAGAGCCCGGGGAGCCTACGAGCAGTACTTC. Translated, it gives CATSRARGAYEQYF.

This clone was seen a few times. This chain connects TRBV29-1 to TRBJ2-1; maybe TRBD2 (6 bases). The CDR3 has 14 amino acids. Trimming removed 7 bases from V and 0 bases from J, with 13 bases in between. Germline lookup yields CDR1 SQVTM and CDR2 ANQGSEA. The CDR3 is CSGSRGSSYNEQFF. In nucleotides, the CDR3 is TGCAGCGGCAGTCGGGGGAGCTCCTACAATGAGCAGTTCTTC.

This clone was seen only a few times. CDR3 sequence: CASRGPGTATEAFF. CDR3 nucleotide sequence: TGTGCCAGCCGGGGTCCGGGTACAGCCACTGAAGCTTTCTTT. The V and J genes are TRBV6-1 and TRBJ1-1, with D unclear. This CDR3 region has 14 residues. CDR1 is MNHNS and CDR2 is SASEGT in the germline V gene. The V end lost 8 bases, the J end lost 4 bases, and 17 bases lay between the germline ends.

This clone was detected a few times. The V and J genes are TRBV28 and TRBJ2-3, with TRBD1 matching 7 bases. The CDR3 totals 14 residues. CDR1 and CDR2 (germline): MDHEN, SYDVKM. V was pared by 4 bases and J by 6 bases, with 7 bases of the junction left unmatched. The CDR3 nucleotides read TGTGCCAGCAGTTCACCGGGACAGTACGATACGCAGTATTTT. Translated, it gives CASSSPGQYDTQYF. The full variable domain, with the rest looked up from reference TRBV28 and TRBJ2-3, is DVKVTQSSRYLVKRTGEKVFLECVQDMDHENMFWYRQDPGLGLRLIYFSYDVKMKEKGDIPEGYSVSREKKERFSLILESASTNQTSMYLCASSSPGQYDTQYFGPGTRLTVL.

This clone was seen more than once but under ten times. The V and J genes are TRBV7-2 and TRBJ1-1; D is unresolved. The V end was cut by 5 bases, the J end by 3 bases, with 13 bases between. Germline CDR1 reads SGHTA; CDR2 reads FQGNSA. The CDR3 contains 14 residues. The CDR3 is CASSPLGIYTEAFF. Written as DNA, the CDR3 is TGTGCCAGCAGCCCCCTCGGCATTTACACTGAAGCTTTCTTT. The full variable domain, its missing parts supplied by reference TRBV7-2 and TRBJ1-1, is GAGVSQSPSNKVTEKGKDVELRCDPISGHTALYWYRQSLGQGLEFLIYFQGNSAPDKSGLPSDRFSAERTGGSVSTLTIQRTQQEDSAVYLCASSPLGIYTEAFFGQGTRLTVV.

This clone is medium-sized in the sample. The V call is TRBV5-1, the J call TRBJ2-7, with 7 bases fitting TRBD2. The germline CDR1 and CDR2 sequences are SGHRS and YFSETQ. The CDR3 has 15 amino acids. Unmatched junction bases numbered 10, after V lost 2 bases and J lost 5 bases. Here the CDR3 DNA reads TGCGCCAGCAGCTTCGGGGGGTTCGCGTCCCACGAGCAGTACTTC. Protein product: CASSFGGFASHEQYF. Full variable domain (rest looked up from reference TRBV5-1 and TRBJ2-7): KAGVTQTPRYLIKTRGQQVTLSCSPISGHRSVSWYQQTPGQGLQFLFEYFSETQRNKGNFPGRFSGRQFSNSRSEMNVSTLELGDSALYLCASSFGGFASHEQYFGPGTRLTVT.

The genes are TRBV7-9 and TRBJ1-2; D remains ambiguous. CDR3 size: 14 residues. Germline values: CDR1 SEHNR, CDR2 FQNEAQ (reference sequence). Deletions cut 2 bases from V and 8 bases from J, with 15 bases between. The CDR3 bases are TGTGCCAGCAGCTTAATTTTGTCCTCAGACGGCTACACCTTC. This gives the protein CASSLILSSDGYTF.